This T cell receptor (beta chain) was observed in a study of cytomegalovirus exposure and HLA in healthy donors. V shed 0 bases and J 7 bases; nucleotides not matched to a gene: 6. The CDR3 totals 15 residues. Germline lookup yields CDR1 SGHNT and CDR2 YYREEE (reference sequence). Amplification used 60 Vbeta primers and 13 Jbeta primers. Clones were sequenced by immunoSEQ multiplex PCR, and TCRdb holds only the in-frame ones, with some missing. The sample gives 150,000 to 200,000 clones, roughly 80% of which show up once; over 4.5% is in the top ten. The sequenced sample was PBMCs. The rearrangement joins TRBV5-4 to TRBJ2-3; 9 bases are a match to TRBD1. The sequence came from a male donor in good health and CMV-seronegative. CDR3 residues: CASSLGGTGLNTQYF. The CDR3 coding sequence is TGTGCCAGCAGCTTGGGCGGGACAGGGTTGAATACGCAGTATTTT. Looking up the rest from reference TRBV5-4 and TRBJ2-3 gives the full variable domain: ETGVTQSPTHLIKTRGQQVTLRCSSQSGHNTVSWYQQALGQGPQFIFQYYREEENGRGNFPPRFSGLQFPNYSSELNVNALELDDSALYLCASSLGGTGLNTQYFGPGTRLTVL.